These 23 T cell receptor beta chains came from one sample sequenced in a study of T cells after yellow fever vaccination. TCRdb used MiXCR to reprocess the 5' RACE reads, holding one entry per CDR3 protein. The table includes approximately 330,000 distinct CDR3 sequences, approximately 4% detected once. Sequencing was performed on PBMCs, taken 5 days after the yellow fever booster vaccination. The receptors originated from a young man who received the YFV17D yellow fever vaccine.

The chain is built from TRBV5-4 and TRBJ1-3; D remains ambiguous. The V end lost 4 bases, the J end lost 3 bases, and 8 bases lay between the germline ends. Germline V CDR1 and CDR2: SGHNT, YYREEE (reference sequence). The CDR3 sequence is 13 residues long. This CDR3 is CASSRDIGNTIYF. The CDR3 DNA sequence: TGTGCCAGCAGCCGCGACATTGGAAACACCATATATTTT. The full variable domain, with the rest looked up from reference TRBV5-4 and TRBJ1-3, is ETGVTQSPTHLIKTRGQQVTLRCSSQSGHNTVSWYQQALGQGPQFIFQYYREEENGRGNFPPRFSGLQFPNYSSELNVNALELDDSALYLCASSRDIGNTIYFGEGSWLTVV.

This clonotype was detected a few times. The rearrangement links TRBV7-8 to TRBJ2-7; no clear D. The ends were cut back, 1 base at V and 4 bases at J, with 11 bases in the middle. There are 14 residues in the CDR3. CDR1 is SGHVS, CDR2 FQNEAQ, per germline. CDR3 in amino acids: CASSLGLSEYEQYV. The CDR3 bases are TGTGCCAGCAGCTTAGGCCTATCCGAATACGAGCAGTACGTC.

This clonotype was seen repeatedly, ten times or more. CDR3 DNA sequence: TGTGCCAGCAGTTACGGGTGGACTAGCCCGGGTGAGGTTCAGTACTTC. This sequence encodes CASSYGWTSPGEVQYF. V gene TRBV6-2 or TRBV6-3 combines with J gene TRBJ2-4, with 8 positions matching TRBD2. V lost 2 bases and J lost 11; bases outside the gene matches: 14. The CDR3 loop spans 16 amino acids. Germline CDR1 is MNHEY and CDR2 is SVGEGT.

V gene TRBV7-2 combines with J gene TRBJ2-3; D might be TRBD1 (7 bases). The CDR3 consists of 14 residues. Trimming took off 4 bases at V and 9 bases at J, with 17 bases between the two ends. In germline, CDR1 is SGHTA, CDR2 FQGNSA. DNA for the CDR3: TGTGCCAGCAGCTCCCCCCGGCGGGACAGCACGCAGTATTTT. Translating gives CASSSPRRDSTQYF.

This sequence joins TRBV29-1 and TRBJ2-7; D is perhaps TRBD1 (7 bases). There are 13 residues in the CDR3. V was shortened by 6 bases and J by 2 bases, with 14 bases between the two germline ends. Germline V gives CDR1 SQVTM, CDR2 ANQGSEA. The CDR3 DNA sequence: TGCAGCGTGGAGGGACAGATCCCCTACGAGCAGTACTTC. This sequence encodes CSVEGQIPYEQYF.

This clonotype was recorded a few times. The CDR3 DNA sequence: TGCAGTGCTAGTGTGGGGGGCACAGATACGCAGTATTTT. This codes for CSASVGGTDTQYF. The chain combines TRBV20-1 with TRBJ2-3; D possibly matches TRBD1 or TRBD2 (5 bases each). CDR1 DFQATT and CDR2 SNEGSKA come from the germline V gene (reference sequence). Deletions cut 3 bases from V and 1 base from J, with 8 bases between. This CDR3 is 13 amino acids long.

This clonotype was seen at least ten times. The genes are TRBV4-3 and TRBJ2-1; 9 bases line up with TRBD2. Germline lookup yields CDR1 LGHNA and CDR2 YSLEER. Trimming at V came to 4 bases and at J to 9 bases, leaving 19 bases not matched to a gene. The CDR3 totals 18 residues. The DNA for the CDR3 is TGCGCCAGCAGCCCCCATGGAGGGTCGCGGGGGGGCCGGGTTGAGCAGTTCTTC. The encoded protein is CASSPHGGSRGGRVEQFF.

V is TRBV7-2 and J is TRBJ1-1; D might be TRBD1 (6 bases). Germline CDR1 reads SGHTA; CDR2 reads FQGNSA. The CDR3 spans 15 residues. V shed 5 bases and J shed 1 base, with 14 bases lying between them. CDR3 nucleotide sequence: TGTGCCAGCAGCATCGGGGGGGCAACGAACACTGAAGCTTTCTTT. This gives the protein CASSIGGATNTEAFF. The variable domain in full, completed from reference TRBV7-2 and TRBJ1-1, reads GAGVSQSPSNKVTEKGKDVELRCDPISGHTALYWYRQSLGQGLEFLIYFQGNSAPDKSGLPSDRFSAERTGGSVSTLTIQRTQQEDSAVYLCASSIGGATNTEAFFGQGTRLTVV.

This sequence joins TRBV5-1 and TRBJ2-2, with 9 bases fitting TRBD2. The V gene's germline CDR1 is SGHRS and CDR2 YFSETQ. The V segment lost 4 bases and the J segment 3 bases; nucleotides outside the gene matches: 7. The CDR3 runs 16 residues. CDR3 region: CASSTERGDYTGELFF. In nucleotides, the CDR3 is TGCGCCAGCAGCACCGAGCGGGGGGATTACACCGGGGAGCTGTTTTTT.

CDR3 coding DNA: TGTGCCAGCAGTTACTCGACGGATCGTGGAGAGTACGAGCAGTACTTC. Translated, it gives CASSYSTDRGEYEQYF. The V and J genes are TRBV6-5 and TRBJ2-7; D not certain. Germline V gives CDR1 MNHEY, CDR2 SVGAGI. The length of the CDR3 is 16 residues. V was trimmed by 0 bases and J by 4 bases, leaving 16 bases between them.

This clonotype was seen many times. V usage is TRBV29-1 and J usage is TRBJ2-3; D is unresolved. The V and J ends lost 1 base and 6 bases respectively, with 5 bases between them. The CDR3 spans 11 residues. Germline V gene data show CDR1 as SQVTM and CDR2 as ANQGSEA. CDR3 coding DNA: TGCAGCGTTGAAGGGCTGGATACGCAGTATTTT. This translates into CSVEGLDTQYF.

A few counts support this clonotype. This chain uses TRBV10-1 with TRBJ2-1, with 7 bases matching TRBD2. Germline V lookup: CDR1 WNHNN, CDR2 SYGVQD (reference sequence). The CDR3 totals 16 residues. V gave up 1 base and J gave up 4 bases; unmatched junction bases: 7. The CDR3 bases are TGCGCCAGCAGTGAGTTTGGCGGGGGATCATACAATGAGCAGTTCTTC. Translated, it gives CASSEFGGGSYNEQFF.

The V call is TRBV6-6, the J call TRBJ2-3; no firm D call. The CDR3 is made up of 13 amino acids. Germline loops: CDR1 MNHNY, CDR2 SVGAGI (reference sequence). V was clipped by 5 bases and J by 4 bases, with 10 bases between them. This chain's CDR3 is CASSEQTPDTQYF. CDR3 in DNA: TGTGCCAGCAGTGAACAGACGCCAGATACGCAGTATTTT.

Many counts were recorded for this clonotype. The chain employs TRBV7-2 and TRBJ1-5, with D possibly TRBD1 on 6 matching bases. V lost 3 bases and J 1 base, leaving 16 bases between the germline ends. This CDR3 contains 17 residues. Germline V gene sequence: CDR1 SGHTA, CDR2 FQGNSA. Written as DNA, the CDR3 is TGTGCCAGCAGCTTGTGGCACTCGGGACAAAGCAATCAGCCCCAGCATTTT. Translated, it gives CASSLWHSGQSNQPQHF.

CDR3 DNA: TGTGCCAGCAGCTCCGATTGGAGGGGAGGGGAAGATACGCAGTATTTT. This translates into CASSSDWRGGEDTQYF. J is TRBJ2-3 and V is TRBV7-2; 7 bases agree with TRBD2. V trimming: 4 bases; J trimming: 5 bases; junction bases outside the gene matches: 12. Per germline, CDR1 SGHTA and CDR2 FQGNSA. The length of the CDR3 is 16 residues.

The chain is built from TRBV15 and TRBJ1-1; D remains ambiguous. V shed 3 bases and J shed 0 bases, with 11 bases lying between them. Germline V gene lookup returns CDR1 LNHNV and CDR2 YYDKDF (reference sequence). The CDR3 runs 15 residues. Written as DNA, the CDR3 is TGTGCCACCAGCAGTCAGTCGGTTGTGAACACTGAAGCTTTCTTT. As protein: CATSSQSVVNTEAFF.

At least ten counts were recorded for this clonotype. V is TRBV5-1 and J is TRBJ2-6; TRBD1 matches 8 bases. The CDR3 contains 15 residues. V dropped 0 bases and J dropped 12; count of bases not matched to a gene: 8. Germline V gene data show CDR1 as SGHRS and CDR2 as YFSETQ. Here the CDR3 DNA reads TGCGCCAGCAGCTTGGAATGGACAGGGATGGGCGTCCTGACTTTC. Translated, it gives CASSLEWTGMGVLTF.

The rearrangement uses TRBV5-1 and TRBJ2-1; the match to TRBD1 covers 8 bases. Germline CDR1 and CDR2: SGHRS and YFSETQ. This CDR3 has 13 residues. V lost 4 bases and J lost 8; bases outside the gene matches: 5. The CDR3 region has the DNA TGCGCCAGCAGCGGCGACAGGGGCGATGAGCAGTTCTTC. Residues: CASSGDRGDEQFF.

The table lists this clonotype with a few counts. The rearrangement links TRBV18 to TRBJ2-1; D unclear. This CDR3 is built from 15 residues. CDR1 is KGHSH and CDR2 is LQKENI in the germline V gene. V lost 3 bases and J lost 2, with 11 bases in between. For the CDR3, the DNA is TGTGCCAGCTCACCTGAGACACCCACCTACAATGAGCAGTTCTTC. It encodes CASSPETPTYNEQFF.

This clonotype was recorded many times. This chain links TRBV5-1 with TRBJ1-6; tentatively, D is TRBD1 (6 bases). Germline values: CDR1 SGHRS, CDR2 YFSETQ. V was shortened by 4 bases and J by 3 bases, with 17 bases between the two germline ends. The CDR3 extends over 17 amino acids. Here the CDR3 DNA reads TGCGCCAGCAGCGGAGACGGGACACGGGGCTATAATTCACCCCTCCACTTT. Encoded protein: CASSGDGTRGYNSPLHF. Complete variable domain (other parts from reference TRBV5-1 and TRBJ1-6): KAGVTQTPRYLIKTRGQQVTLSCSPISGHRSVSWYQQTPGQGLQFLFEYFSETQRNKGNFPGRFSGRQFSNSRSEMNVSTLELGDSALYLCASSGDGTRGYNSPLHFGNGTRLTVT.

This clonotype was counted only a few times. The V gene is TRBV12-3 or TRBV12-4, the J gene TRBJ2-1, with 9 bases fitting TRBD1. The V and J ends lost 3 bases and 8 bases, in that order; junction bases with no gene match: 5. The CDR3 contains 14 residues. The CDR3 loop reads CASSFDRGSDEQFF. In DNA, the CDR3 is TGTGCCAGCAGTTTTGACAGGGGGAGTGATGAGCAGTTCTTC.

This sequence joins TRBV5-6 and TRBJ2-7; no clear D. Germline CDR1 is SGHDT and CDR2 is YYEEEE. V was shortened by 2 bases and J by 5 bases, with 8 bases between the two germline ends. This CDR3 contains 12 residues. CDR3 protein: CASSFRVHEQYV. For the CDR3, the DNA is TGTGCCAGCAGCTTTCGGGTCCACGAGCAGTACGTC.

This clonotype was counted at least ten times. This chain links TRBV7-3 with TRBJ1-1; D gene ambiguous. With 4 bases removed from V and 2 bases from J, the gap between germline ends came to 11 bases. CDR3 length: 14 amino acids. Germline V gives CDR1 SGHTA, CDR2 FQGTGA. In nucleotides, the CDR3 is TGTGCCAGCAGCTCACCGGGCGGAAACACTGAAGCTTTCTTT. It translates to CASSSPGGNTEAFF. The complete variable domain, with remaining parts taken from reference TRBV7-3 and TRBJ1-1, reads GAGVSQTPSNKVTEKGKYVELRCDPISGHTALYWYRQSLGQGPEFLIYFQGTGAADDSGLPNDRFFAVRPEGSVSTLKIQRTERGDSAVYLCASSSPGGNTEAFFGQGTRLTVV.